The clone carrying this T cell receptor (beta chain) was counted many times. Its antigen is unknown. The entry originates in a study of CD8 T cells in ankylosing spondylitis. The CDR3 is 12 amino acids. Per germline, CDR1 SQVTM and CDR2 ANQGSEA. V shed 4 bases and J shed 1 base, with 8 bases lying between them. Using its own MiXCR run on the 5' RACE reads, TCRdb lists one record per CDR3 protein. The data show roughly 230,000 distinct CDR3 sequences, with 7.5% to 9.5% seen just once and 4.5% to 5% held by the top ten. Study observations and caveats: Those disease-linked clones were CD8+; they were also relatively rare in peripheral blood. In ankylosing spondylitis blood, a motif of several highly homologous TCR beta variants appeared characteristic.

Input material: blood, either unsorted or a sorted T cell fraction (not recorded which). This sequence originates from a female donor with ankylosing spondylitis or in good health (not recorded which). The J gene is TRBJ2-7, the V gene TRBV29-1; D uncertain. CDR3 loop: CSVVAPSYEQYF. The CDR3 nucleotides are TGCAGCGTTGTGGCTCCTTCCTACGAGCAGTACTTC.